This T cell receptor beta chain came from a study of STAT5B mutations in CD4+ large granular lymphocyte leukemia. Clones were read by immunoSEQ multiplex PCR, and TCRdb kept only the in-frame ones, dropping some. The top ten hold 0.42% of the sample, which has about 20,000 clones, 78% seen once. From germline, CDR1 is SEHNR and CDR2 FQNEAQ (reference sequence). The CDR3 totals 15 residues. V was pared by 1 base and J by 7 bases, with 14 bases between. The source of this sequence is a human donor in good health. The sequenced sample was CD4+ T cells from blood buffy coats. V and J are TRBV7-9 and TRBJ1-5; TRBD1 might be the D (5 bases). This CDR3 reads CASSLGVGKGQPQHF. The CDR3 DNA follows: TGTGCCAGCAGCTTAGGGGTCGGGAAGGGGCAGCCCCAGCATTTT. The full variable domain, in which reference TRBV7-9 and TRBJ1-5 provide the parts outside the CDR3, is DTGVSQNPRHKITKRGQNVTFRCDPISEHNRLYWYRQTLGQGPEFLTYFQNEAQLEKSRLLSDRFSAERPKGSFSTLEIQRTEQGDSAMYLCASSLGVGKGQPQHFGDGTRLSIL.